This passage covers 3 T cell receptor beta chains from one sample sequenced in a study of blood T cell repertoires in COVID-19. Measured with immunoSEQ multiplex PCR; TCRdb has only the in-frame clones, and not every one. The data contain some 260,000 clones, approximately 88% of them singletons. Sequenced sample: peripheral blood. The receptors shown here come from a woman between 65 and 79 years old with COVID-19, enrolled during active disease.

This rearrangement joins TRBV7-6 to TRBJ2-1; possibly TRBD2 for D (6 bases). The ends were cut back, 5 bases at V and 8 bases at J, with 19 bases in the middle. The CDR3 loop spans 15 amino acids. Germline lookup yields CDR1 SGHVS and CDR2 FNYEAQ. This chain's CDR3 is CASSQLGGGGDEQFF. The CDR3 DNA follows: TGTGCCAGCAGCCAACTGGGGGGAGGAGGCGATGAGCAGTTCTTC.

This clone was counted once. This chain connects TRBV30 to TRBJ2-5, with D possibly matching TRBD2 (5 bases). Germline CDR1 is GTSNPN and CDR2 is SVGIG (reference sequence). The CDR3 has 14 residues. V lost 5 bases to trimming and J lost 2 bases, with 15 bases between them. DNA for the CDR3: TGTGCCTGGGCTAAGGACTTAGGACAAGAGACCCAGTACTTC. It codes for CAWAKDLGQETQYF. The full variable domain, with the rest looked up from reference TRBV30 and TRBJ2-5, is SQTIHQWPATLVQPVGSPLSLECTVEGTSNPNLYWYRQAAGRGLQLLFYSVGIGQISSEVPQNLSASRPQDRQFILSSKKLLLSDSGFYLCAWAKDLGQETQYFGPGTRLLVL.

The chain is built from TRBV6-5 and TRBJ1-3, with no clear D. This CDR3 is 13 amino acids long. Trimming left V 6 bases short and J 4 bases short, with 10 bases between. The germline V gene encodes CDR1 MNHEY and CDR2 SVGAGI. Written as DNA, the CDR3 is TGTGCCAGCAGATTCCTTACAGGAAACACCATATATTTT. It is translated as CASRFLTGNTIYF.